The clone carrying this T cell receptor beta chain has just a few counts. Its antigen remains unidentified. The CDR3 is 13 amino acids. Germline CDR1 and CDR2: MNHEY and SVGAGI. The V end lost 7 bases, the J end lost 7 bases, and 17 bases lay between the germline ends. With 60 Vbeta and 13 Jbeta primers, the PCR was carried out. The table came from immunoSEQ multiplex PCR; TCRdb's copy has only in-frame clones and leaves some out. The data show around 140,000 clones, over 70% seen once. The data were obtained in a study of cytomegalovirus exposure and HLA in healthy donors. Study-wide results and caveats: A later analysis reportedly found that, within productive TCRs, an Asian-associated ancestry cluster had fewer N-insertions than the mean observed across the roughly 690 donors. In the analysis, some V segments, TRBV6-2 and TRBV6-3 included, were excluded as indistinguishable.

The V and J genes are TRBV6-5 and TRBJ2-7; TRBD1 is a possible D gene (6 bases). The specimen was PBMCs. The receptor was isolated from a woman aged 18-29 years in good health and CMV-seronegative. The CDR3 DNA sequence: TGTGCCAGCATTAAGACAGGTTCTCGGGAGCAGTACTTC. Encoded protein: CASIKTGSREQYF.